These T cell receptor beta chains were read from a single sample in a study of CD8 T cells in Susac syndrome. A single record per CDR3 protein comes from TCRdb applying MiXCR to the immunoSEQ multiplex PCR reads. The sample lists a few hundred thousand distinct CDR3 sequences; approximately 95% were seen once. Sequencing used CD4+ T cells from PBMCs. These receptors originate from a human donor with multiple sclerosis. The CDR3 runs from the conserved cysteine through the conserved F or W. Each record gives: V gene, J gene, clone size, D gene, CDR3 DNA, CDR3 protein. The D gene is left open where the match is weak. Expanded clones get a size class; other rows say once, few or many, or leave the size out.

v_gene: TRBV5-1; j_gene: TRBJ2-5; abundance: NA; d_gene: NA; CDR3nt: TGCGCCAGCAGCCCCCCAGGGTGGGAGACCCAGTACTTC; CDR3aa: CASSPPGWETQYF
v_gene: TRBV7-3; j_gene: TRBJ2-1; abundance: NA; d_gene: NA; CDR3nt: TGTGCCAGCAGCTCCTCCCGTGGCGGGGAGCCGTACAATGAGCAGTTCTTC; CDR3aa: CASSSSRGGEPYNEQFF
v_gene: TRBV5-1; j_gene: TRBJ2-1; abundance: NA; d_gene: TRBD2; CDR3nt: TGCGCCAGCAGCTTGGGCGGACTAGGCTTCTACAATGAGCAGTTCTTC; CDR3aa: CASSLGGLGFYNEQFF
v_gene: TRBV11-2; j_gene: TRBJ2-3; abundance: NA; d_gene: NA; CDR3nt: TGTGCCAGCGGAGAAAGCGGGCCAACAGCAGATACGCAGTATTTT; CDR3aa: CASGESGPTADTQYF
v_gene: TRBV5-1; j_gene: TRBJ2-6; abundance: NA; d_gene: TRBD1; CDR3nt: TGCGCCAGCAGCTCCGGGACAGGGAACTCTGGGGCCAACGTCCTGACTTTC; CDR3aa: CASSSGTGNSGANVLTF
v_gene: TRBV29-1; j_gene: TRBJ2-5; abundance: once; d_gene: TRBD2; CDR3nt: TGCAGCGTTTCCACTAGCGGGAGAACGGGAGAGACCCAGTACTTC; CDR3aa: CSVSTSGRTGETQYF
v_gene: TRBV24-1; j_gene: TRBJ2-1; abundance: NA; d_gene: NA; CDR3nt: TGTGCCACCTCGGATGGCAGGGGACACGCACGCTCCTACAATGAGCAGTTCTTC; CDR3aa: CATSDGRGHARSYNEQFF
v_gene: TRBV29-1; j_gene: TRBJ1-4; abundance: once; d_gene: NA; CDR3nt: TGCAGCGTTGACAGGGCTATTCATGAAAAACTGTTTTTT; CDR3aa: CSVDRAIHEKLFF
v_gene: TRBV15; j_gene: TRBJ2-7; abundance: once; d_gene: NA; CDR3nt: TGTGCCACCAGCAGAGATCCACACGAGCAGTACTTC; CDR3aa: CATSRDPHEQYF
v_gene: TRBV27; j_gene: TRBJ2-1; abundance: NA; d_gene: NA; CDR3nt: TGTGCCAGCAGTTTATCTGGGAAACCATACAATGAGCAGTTCTTC; CDR3aa: CASSLSGKPYNEQFF
v_gene: TRBV29-1; j_gene: TRBJ2-7; abundance: once; d_gene: TRBD1; CDR3nt: TGCAGCGTTGGCAACAGGGGAGACGAGCAGTACTTC; CDR3aa: CSVGNRGDEQYF
v_gene: TRBV19; j_gene: TRBJ2-2; abundance: NA; d_gene: TRBD1; CDR3nt: TGTGCCAGTACCTCATGGGGACAGGGGAGTCCCGGGGAGCTGTTTTTT; CDR3aa: CASTSWGQGSPGELFF
v_gene: TRBV29-1; j_gene: TRBJ2-7; abundance: NA; d_gene: TRBD1; CDR3nt: TGCAGCGTCTCCAACAGGGGACGGCCCTACGAGCAGTACTTC; CDR3aa: CSVSNRGRPYEQYF
v_gene: TRBV7-8; j_gene: TRBJ1-2; abundance: NA; d_gene: NA; CDR3nt: TGTGCCAGCAGCTTAGGTCGGGATGCTTTGGGCTACACCTTC; CDR3aa: CASSLGRDALGYTF
v_gene: TRBV29-1; j_gene: TRBJ2-1; abundance: NA; d_gene: TRBD2; CDR3nt: TGCAGCGTTAAAAGCGGGGTCTCCTACAATGAGCAGTTCTTC; CDR3aa: CSVKSGVSYNEQFF
v_gene: TRBV27; j_gene: TRBJ1-2; abundance: NA; d_gene: NA; CDR3nt: TGTGCCAGCAGTTCGGGAACAGGACGCCCGCATGGCTACACCTTC; CDR3aa: CASSSGTGRPHGYTF
v_gene: TRBV30; j_gene: TRBJ2-5; abundance: NA; d_gene: TRBD2; CDR3nt: TGTGCCTGGAACACACTAGCGGGGCAAGAGACCCAGTACTTC; CDR3aa: CAWNTLAGQETQYF
v_gene: TRBV7-9; j_gene: TRBJ2-7; abundance: NA; d_gene: NA; CDR3nt: TGTGCCAGCAGCTTTGACACCTCCTACGAGCAGTACTTC; CDR3aa: CASSFDTSYEQYF
v_gene: TRBV5-1; j_gene: TRBJ2-7; abundance: NA; d_gene: NA; CDR3nt: TGCGCCAGTTCCCTGAGGGAAACCTACGAGCAGTACTTC; CDR3aa: CASSLRETYEQYF
v_gene: TRBV24-1; j_gene: TRBJ2-3; abundance: NA; d_gene: NA; CDR3nt: TGTGCCACCAGTGATAACAGAGGGGGTACAGATACGCAGTATTTT; CDR3aa: CATSDNRGGTDTQYF
v_gene: TRBV21-1; j_gene: TRBJ2-1; abundance: NA; d_gene: NA; CDR3nt: TGTGCCAGCAGCAAACCCGAGAATGAGCAGTTCTTC; CDR3aa: CASSKPENEQFF
v_gene: TRBV29-1; j_gene: TRBJ1-2; abundance: NA; d_gene: TRBD1; CDR3nt: TGCAGCGCCGAGGGACAGCCGAAGGGGTATGGCTACACCTTC; CDR3aa: CSAEGQPKGYGYTF
v_gene: TRBV28; j_gene: TRBJ2-3; abundance: NA; d_gene: NA; CDR3nt: TGTGCCAGCAGGGGGCAGGGTATAGATACGCAGTATTTT; CDR3aa: CASRGQGIDTQYF
v_gene: TRBV9; j_gene: TRBJ2-3; abundance: NA; d_gene: NA; CDR3nt: TGTGCCAGCAGCGTAACTCAACCCACAGATACGCAGTATTTT; CDR3aa: CASSVTQPTDTQYF
v_gene: TRBV19; j_gene: TRBJ1-1; abundance: NA; d_gene: NA; CDR3nt: TGTGCCAGTACGGTTAACATGAACACTGAAGCTTTCTTT; CDR3aa: CASTVNMNTEAFF
v_gene: TRBV3-1; j_gene: TRBJ2-3; abundance: NA; d_gene: NA; CDR3nt: TGTGCCAGCAGGGACCAGGGGTTCACAGATACGCAGTATTTT; CDR3aa: CASRDQGFTDTQYF
v_gene: TRBV28; j_gene: TRBJ2-1; abundance: NA; d_gene: NA; CDR3nt: TGTGCCAGCAGGGGATCGTTCCCCAACCGGATCTACAATGAGCAGTTCTTC; CDR3aa: CASRGSFPNRIYNEQFF
v_gene: TRBV4-1; j_gene: TRBJ2-7; abundance: NA; d_gene: NA; CDR3nt: TGCGCCAGCAGCCAAGAGAAGGCAGGGACTGGCCTCTCCTACGAGCAGTACTTC; CDR3aa: CASSQEKAGTGLSYEQYF
v_gene: TRBV2; j_gene: TRBJ1-1; abundance: NA; d_gene: NA; CDR3nt: TGTGCCAGCATGGCGGGCGAGGTTGCTGAAGCTTTCTTT; CDR3aa: CASMAGEVAEAFF
v_gene: TRBV20-1; j_gene: TRBJ2-4; abundance: NA; d_gene: TRBD2; CDR3nt: TGCAGTGCTCTCACTAGCGGGAGGCCAACCCAGTACTTC; CDR3aa: CSALTSGRPTQYF
v_gene: TRBV7-9; j_gene: TRBJ1-1; abundance: NA; d_gene: NA; CDR3nt: TGTGCCAGCAGCTTCGGCTCCATGAACACTGAAGCTTTCTTT; CDR3aa: CASSFGSMNTEAFF
v_gene: TRBV2; j_gene: TRBJ2-3; abundance: NA; d_gene: TRBD2; CDR3nt: TGTGCCAGCAGTGCCTGGACTAGCGGGGGAGATACGCAGTATTTT; CDR3aa: CASSAWTSGGDTQYF
v_gene: TRBV6-1; j_gene: TRBJ1-1; abundance: NA; d_gene: NA; CDR3nt: TGTGCCAGCAGTGAAGCGTGGACTGAAGCTTTCTTT; CDR3aa: CASSEAWTEAFF
v_gene: TRBV3-1; j_gene: TRBJ1-5; abundance: NA; d_gene: NA; CDR3nt: TGTGCCAGCAGCCAGGGACTGAGCAATCAGCCCCAGCATTTT; CDR3aa: CASSQGLSNQPQHF
v_gene: TRBV25-1; j_gene: TRBJ2-5; abundance: NA; d_gene: NA; CDR3nt: TGTGCCAGCAGCTCTACGGGTCAGTTCAGAGAGACCCAGTACTTC; CDR3aa: CASSSTGQFRETQYF
v_gene: TRBV25-1; j_gene: TRBJ1-2; abundance: once; d_gene: NA; CDR3nt: TGTGCCAGCAGGACAGGTTCTAACTATGGCTACACCTTC; CDR3aa: CASRTGSNYGYTF
v_gene: TRBV19; j_gene: TRBJ2-5; abundance: few; d_gene: NA; CDR3nt: TGTGCCAGTAGTCCCGGGACTCCACAAGAGACCCAGTACTTC; CDR3aa: CASSPGTPQETQYF
v_gene: TRBV16; j_gene: TRBJ1-2; abundance: NA; d_gene: TRBD1; CDR3nt: TGTGCCAGCAGCCAAAAACAGGGGGAAAAAAACTATGGCTACACCTTC; CDR3aa: CASSQKQGEKNYGYTF
v_gene: TRBV6-6; j_gene: TRBJ2-5; abundance: once; d_gene: TRBD2; CDR3nt: TGTGCCAGCAGTTACTCGACTAGCGGGGGGCAAGAGACCCAGTACTTC; CDR3aa: CASSYSTSGGQETQYF
v_gene: TRBV30; j_gene: TRBJ1-5; abundance: NA; d_gene: NA; CDR3nt: TGTGCCTGGAGTTACGGGCTCGATCAGCCCCAGCATTTT; CDR3aa: CAWSYGLDQPQHF
v_gene: TRBV6-5; j_gene: TRBJ2-3; abundance: NA; d_gene: TRBD2; CDR3nt: TGTGCCAGCAGCGCCCCTAGCGGGAGCACAGATACGCAGTATTTT; CDR3aa: CASSAPSGSTDTQYF
v_gene: TRBV27; j_gene: TRBJ1-2; abundance: NA; d_gene: TRBD1; CDR3nt: TGTGCCAGCAGCATAGACAGGGAGATAGTCAATGGCTACACCTTC; CDR3aa: CASSIDREIVNGYTF
v_gene: TRBV24-1; j_gene: TRBJ1-5; abundance: NA; d_gene: NA; CDR3nt: TGTGCCACCAGTGAGGCAGGCCGGGGTCAGCCCCAGCATTTT; CDR3aa: CATSEAGRGQPQHF
v_gene: TRBV9; j_gene: TRBJ2-1; abundance: NA; d_gene: NA; CDR3nt: TGTGCCAGCAGCGTATTTAGCTATCTGGGCAATGAGCAGTTCTTC; CDR3aa: CASSVFSYLGNEQFF
v_gene: TRBV29-1; j_gene: TRBJ2-3; abundance: NA; d_gene: NA; CDR3nt: TGCAGCGTTGACCCCTCCACAGATACGCAGTATTTT; CDR3aa: CSVDPSTDTQYF
v_gene: TRBV27; j_gene: TRBJ2-7; abundance: NA; d_gene: TRBD2; CDR3nt: TGTGCCAGCAGTTTATTAGCGGGGGGGCGCTCCTACGAGCAGTACTTC; CDR3aa: CASSLLAGGRSYEQYF
v_gene: TRBV6-4; j_gene: TRBJ2-1; abundance: NA; d_gene: TRBD2; CDR3nt: TGTGCCAGCAGTCCTCGTGCGGGGGTTCACTACAATGAGCAGTTCTTC; CDR3aa: CASSPRAGVHYNEQFF
v_gene: TRBV19; j_gene: TRBJ1-6; abundance: NA; d_gene: NA; CDR3nt: TGTGCCAGTACCCTGAGAGGGTCACCCCTCCACTTT; CDR3aa: CASTLRGSPLHF
v_gene: TRBV3-1; j_gene: TRBJ2-2; abundance: NA; d_gene: TRBD1; CDR3nt: TGTGCCAGCAGGATACAGGGGACCGGGGAGCTGTTTTTT; CDR3aa: CASRIQGTGELFF
v_gene: TRBV12-3/TRBV12-4; j_gene: TRBJ1-5; abundance: NA; d_gene: NA; CDR3nt: TGTGCCAGCAGACCAACAGGTTTTAGCAATCAGCCCCAGCATTTT; CDR3aa: CASRPTGFSNQPQHF
v_gene: TRBV13; j_gene: TRBJ2-1; abundance: NA; d_gene: TRBD2; CDR3nt: TGTGCCAGCAGCCTCGGTTTAGCGGGAATTGACTACAATGAGCAGTTCTTC; CDR3aa: CASSLGLAGIDYNEQFF
v_gene: TRBV18; j_gene: TRBJ2-7; abundance: NA; d_gene: NA; CDR3nt: TGTGCCAGCTCACCAAGGGGAATAGTCGACGAGCAGTACTTC; CDR3aa: CASSPRGIVDEQYF
v_gene: TRBV27; j_gene: TRBJ1-5; abundance: NA; d_gene: NA; CDR3nt: TGTGCCAGCAGTTTATCGTGGGGCAATCAGCCCCAGCATTTT; CDR3aa: CASSLSWGNQPQHF
v_gene: TRBV4-1; j_gene: TRBJ2-5; abundance: NA; d_gene: NA; CDR3nt: TGCGCCAGCAGCCAAGACGTGAGGCGACGGCAGACCCAGTACTTC; CDR3aa: CASSQDVRRRQTQYF
v_gene: TRBV3-1; j_gene: TRBJ1-1; abundance: NA; d_gene: NA; CDR3nt: TGTGCCAGCAGCCCTAAAGGGGGGAACACTGAAGCTTTCTTT; CDR3aa: CASSPKGGNTEAFF